The TCR beta chain described here comes from a study of radiation and T cells in renal cell carcinoma. Study-wide context: Nephrectomy followed 15 Gy stereotactic body radiation by 4 weeks.

For this clone: Its matching antigen is unknown.

Per the germline V gene, CDR1 is LNHDA and CDR2 is SQIVND (reference sequence). This CDR3 is 14 amino acids long. V lost 3 bases, J lost 5 bases, and 13 bases lay in between. The protocol was immunoSEQ multiplex PCR, while the TCRdb copy is restricted to in-frame clones and leaves out a portion. The data show approximately 51,000 clones, with roughly 84% seen just once and 31% held by the top ten. Points from the study as a whole: Top tumor clonotypes rose in blood 2 weeks post-radiation, then contracted.

Time point given: baseline pretreatment blood. The treatment denotes: 15 Gy SBRT to primary tumor, nephrectomy 4 weeks later. The V and J genes are TRBV19 and TRBJ1-2, with TRBD1 as a possible D gene (5 bases). The sample was blood, taken from a patient whose treatment included radiotherapy and nephrectomy. The sequence derives from a woman in her sixties or seventies with renal cell carcinoma. This CDR3 is CASSIGSGRYGYTF. DNA of the CDR3: TGTGCCAGTAGTATTGGTTCAGGGAGGTATGGCTACACCTTC.